The clone carrying this T cell receptor (beta chain) occurred a few times. What it binds is unknown. This sample is drawn from a study of shared clonotypes between healthy human individuals. Study in general: The study drew on two women and a few men aged 18 to 49 as donors.

Recent acute infections and vaccinations were absent in the healthy HIV-negative adult donors. V lost 1 base to trimming and J lost 5 bases; unmatched junction nucleotides: 8. Germline values: CDR1 SGHTA, CDR2 FQGNSA. The CDR3 runs 16 residues. Sequencing was performed with immunoSEQ multiplex PCR; in TCRdb, only in-frame clones are kept and a portion is missing. The sample includes about 2.3 million clones, 92% seen only once; the top ten take approximately 0.39%. General study results and limits: Some naive CD4 clonotypes, 4% to 6%, turned up in common across a handful of donors. What rarefaction showed was incomplete sorted-subset sequencing despite large depth.

The chain links TRBV7-2 to TRBJ1-1; 9 positions agree with TRBD1. Sequencing was carried out using naive CD4+ T cells from PBMCs. Subset here: CD45RA+ positively selected. The TCR was taken from a man between 18 and 29 years old in good health. Some clones in this sample may be carry-over from other donors' samples. The CDR3 DNA reads TGTGCCAGCAGCTTAGGACCGGGACAGGGTGGTACTGAAGCTTTCTTT. It yields the protein CASSLGPGQGGTEAFF. The variable domain in full, completed from reference TRBV7-2 and TRBJ1-1, reads GAGVSQSPSNKVTEKGKDVELRCDPISGHTALYWYRQSLGQGLEFLIYFQGNSAPDKSGLPSDRFSAERTGGSVSTLTIQRTQQEDSAVYLCASSLGPGQGGTEAFFGQGTRLTVV.